The source of this TCR beta chain is a study of T cell repertoires in cytomegalovirus infection. As for the study in general: Public TCR beta signatures indicated both CMV infection and matching HLA type.

The V gene's germline CDR1 is MNHEY and CDR2 SMNVEV (reference sequence). The CDR3 is made up of 13 amino acids. V lost 6 bases and J lost 2; bases outside the gene matches: 3. One entry per CDR3 protein results from TCRdb running MiXCR on the reads. The table shows about 60,000 distinct CDR3 sequences, with 25% to 40% occurring only once. Study observations and caveats: Dominating the ex vivo response were TCR beta clonotypes that were CMV-specific and HLA-C-restricted. Carriers of CMV plus the relevant HLA were identified by cumulative public TCR beta family frequency.

This clonotype has just a few counts. Antigen: not known. Material: PBMCs, sequenced either directly or after in vitro stimulation (not recorded which). This rearrangement joins TRBV27 to TRBJ2-5; 7 bases map to TRBD1. This clonotype was obtained from a human donor in good health (CMV status not recorded). Some clones in this sample may be carry-over from other donors' samples. CDR3 sequence (DNA): TGTGCCAGCAGAGTGACAGGGCAAGAGACCCAGTACTTC. Translation: CASRVTGQETQYF.